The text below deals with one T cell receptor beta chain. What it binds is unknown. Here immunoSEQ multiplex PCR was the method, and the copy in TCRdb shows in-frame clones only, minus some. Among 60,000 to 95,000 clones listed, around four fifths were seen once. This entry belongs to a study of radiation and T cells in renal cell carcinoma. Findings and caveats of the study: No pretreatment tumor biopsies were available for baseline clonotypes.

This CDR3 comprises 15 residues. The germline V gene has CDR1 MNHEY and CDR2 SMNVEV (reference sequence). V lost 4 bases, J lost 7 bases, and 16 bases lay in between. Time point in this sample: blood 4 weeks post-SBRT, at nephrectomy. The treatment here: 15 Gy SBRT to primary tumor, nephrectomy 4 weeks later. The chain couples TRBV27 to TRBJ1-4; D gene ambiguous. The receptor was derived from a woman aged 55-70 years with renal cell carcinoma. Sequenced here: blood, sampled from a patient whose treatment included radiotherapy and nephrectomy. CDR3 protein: CASSSTLAMGEKLFF. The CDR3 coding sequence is TGTGCCAGCAGTTCCACCTTAGCCATGGGTGAAAAACTGTTTTTT.